This T cell receptor beta chain stems from a study of response to subunit inactivated influenza vaccine. V shed 2 bases, J shed 9 bases, and the junction held 4 bases outside the gene matches. CDR1 SGHDT and CDR2 YYEEEE come from the germline V gene. The CDR3 has 13 residues. In this sample, this clonotype turned up many times. One entry per CDR3 protein results from TCRdb running MiXCR on the RT-PCR reads. The table includes approximately 170,000 distinct CDR3 sequences, over 9.5% detected once. These sequences were also reported in another study, on T cells expressing NK-cell markers. This second report adds: Researchers built TCR beta cDNA using 5'RACE template switching with UMIs. Sequencing of TCR beta repertoires drew on sorted CD3+CD56+NKG2C+, CD3+CD56+NKG2C- and CD3+CD56-NKG2C+ T cells. Dominant NKG2C+ clonotype frequencies of 1.0-7.0% of CD8+ T cells were measured in over 5 donors. Questions lingered over whether expanded NKG2C+ T cell clones were HCMV-specific.

Sequences were derived from CD8+ T cells sorted from PBMCs, sampled about 13 days after vaccination. This receptor was identified in a man aged 45-60 years who received an inactivated influenza vaccine. This chain connects TRBV5-6 to TRBJ2-1; TRBD1 matches at 8 bases. The CDR3 nucleotides are TGTGCCAGCAGCTTATTACAGGGGGGTGAGCAGTTCTTC. It encodes CASSLLQGGEQFF. Based on the CDR3 plus reference TRBV5-6 and TRBJ2-1, the full variable domain is DAGVTQSPTHLIKTRGQQVTLRCSPKSGHDTVSWYQQALGQGPQFIFQYYEEEERQRGNFPDRFSGHQFPNYSSELNVNALLLGDSALYLCASSLLQGGEQFFGPGTRLTVL.